A single T cell receptor (beta chain) is shown here with its context. Per the authors' pipeline: Amplification of reference gene primers was used by the study to estimate nucleated cell counts. Repertoires were generated with immunoSEQ multiplex PCR, while TCRdb's copy carries only in-frame clones and drops some. The D gene and trimming were derived from the DNA, and the V and J assignments and clone size from that table. This sample has 41,000 or so clones, with 70% to 90% found just once. The data derive from a study of blood T cell repertoires in COVID-19. As for the study in general: Whether acute or convalescent, the COVID-19 samples came from the United States, Italy and Spain. The cDNA or gDNA used as material had been derived from T cells, B-cell-depleted T cells, or PBMCs.

Germline values: CDR1 MDHEN, CDR2 SYDVKM. The CDR3 sequence is 15 residues long. The trim removed 1 base at V and 3 bases at J, leaving 5 bases unmatched. Sequencing was carried out using peripheral blood. The chain recombines TRBV28 with TRBJ2-7; 8 bases map to TRBD2. The sequence came from a man aged 55 to 70 with acute or convalescent COVID-19. CDR3 protein: CASSLSAGGGYEQYF. For the CDR3, the DNA is TGTGCCAGCAGTTTATCGGCCGGGGGGGGCTACGAGCAGTACTTC.